This TCR beta chain was captured by sequencing in a study of blood T cell repertoires in COVID-19. At the level of the study: Both acute and convalescent COVID-19 samples were obtained from the United States, Italy and Spain. From T cells, B-cell-depleted T cells, or PBMCs came the material, which was cDNA or gDNA.

Authors' processing steps: Scientists estimated how many nucleated cells there were by amplifying reference gene primers. Generated by immunoSEQ multiplex PCR, the TCRdb table keeps only in-frame clones and is missing some. That table gives V, J and clone size, and the DNA gave D and trimming. The sample records fewer than 150,000 clones, over 75% being singletons. This clone showed up just once. The junction differs from germline at one of its ends, possibly a read error. This sequence originates from a man aged 45-65 years with acute or convalescent COVID-19. The specimen was peripheral blood.

The CDR3: CASRYTGARQVNF. Here the CDR3 DNA reads TGTGCCAGCAGATATACAGGGGCCCGACAAGTCAATTTC. The chain uses TRBV6-5 and TRBJ1-2; 7 bases match TRBD1. There are 13 residues in the CDR3. Germline CDR1 and CDR2: MNHEY and SVGAGI.